This T cell receptor (beta chain) came from a study of cytomegalovirus exposure and HLA in healthy donors. Study findings and constraints: Evidence from a later analysis indicated that most CMV-associated TCR beta chains looked HLA-restricted. There were several of the most significant clusters that appeared linked to common viral pathogens in a later analysis.

Per germline, CDR1 SNHLY and CDR2 FYNNEI. The CDR3 consists of 16 residues. V lost 7 bases to trimming and J lost 0 bases; unmatched junction nucleotides: 7. In the PCR, 60 Vbeta and 13 Jbeta primers were used. This table comes from immunoSEQ multiplex PCR, and its TCRdb copy is limited to in-frame clones, with some not included. The data contain about 98,000 clones, around 73% of them seen just once; the ten biggest clones take up 1.2%. About this clone itself: Its antigen is unknown.

V gene TRBV2 combines with J gene TRBJ1-5; TRBD1 agrees at 9 bases. The TCR was taken from a female donor in good health and CMV-seronegative. Specimen: PBMCs. The DNA of the CDR3 is TGTGCCAGCAATACCGACAGGGGGAATAGCAATCAGCCCCAGCATTTT. Translating gives CASNTDRGNSNQPQHF.